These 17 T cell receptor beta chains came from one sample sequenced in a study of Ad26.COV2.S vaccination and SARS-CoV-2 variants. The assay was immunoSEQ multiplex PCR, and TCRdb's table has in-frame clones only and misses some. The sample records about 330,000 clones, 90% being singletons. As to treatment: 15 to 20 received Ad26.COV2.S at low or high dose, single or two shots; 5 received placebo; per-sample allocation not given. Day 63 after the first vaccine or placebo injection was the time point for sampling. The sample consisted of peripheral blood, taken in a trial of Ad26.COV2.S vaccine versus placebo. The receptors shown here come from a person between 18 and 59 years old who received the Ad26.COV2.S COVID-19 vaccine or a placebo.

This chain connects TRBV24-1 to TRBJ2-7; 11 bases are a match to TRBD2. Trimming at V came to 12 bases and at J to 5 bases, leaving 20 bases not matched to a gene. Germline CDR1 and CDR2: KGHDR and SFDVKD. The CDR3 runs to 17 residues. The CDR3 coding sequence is TGTGCCCCGAGGAATGGGGTTAGCGGGAGGGCCTGGGACGAGCAGTACGTC. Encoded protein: CAPRNGVSGRAWDEQYV.

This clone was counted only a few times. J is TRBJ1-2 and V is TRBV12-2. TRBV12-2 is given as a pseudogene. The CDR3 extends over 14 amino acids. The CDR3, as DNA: TGTGCAAGTCGCCGCATCAGGAGATTTTACGGCTACACCTTC. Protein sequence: CASRRIRRFYGYTF.

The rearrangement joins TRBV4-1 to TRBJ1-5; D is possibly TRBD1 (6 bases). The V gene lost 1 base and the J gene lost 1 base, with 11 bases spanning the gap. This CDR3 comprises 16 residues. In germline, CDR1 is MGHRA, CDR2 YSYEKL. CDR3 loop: CASSQVTGMSNQPQHF. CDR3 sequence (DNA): TGCGCCAGCAGCCAAGTAACAGGGATGAGCAATCAGCCCCAGCATTTT.

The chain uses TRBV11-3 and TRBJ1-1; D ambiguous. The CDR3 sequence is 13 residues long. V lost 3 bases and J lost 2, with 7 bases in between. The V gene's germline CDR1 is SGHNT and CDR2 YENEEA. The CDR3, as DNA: TGTGCCAGCAGCTTTATGGGTAACACTGAAGCTTTCTTT. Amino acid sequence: CASSFMGNTEAFF.

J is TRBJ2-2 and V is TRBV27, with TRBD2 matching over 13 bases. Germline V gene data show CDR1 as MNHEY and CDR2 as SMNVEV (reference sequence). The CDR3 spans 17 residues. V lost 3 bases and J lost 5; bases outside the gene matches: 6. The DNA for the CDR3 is TGTGCCAGCAGTTTTACAGCGGGACTAGCGGGGACCGGGGAGCTGTTTTTT. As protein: CASSFTAGLAGTGELFF.

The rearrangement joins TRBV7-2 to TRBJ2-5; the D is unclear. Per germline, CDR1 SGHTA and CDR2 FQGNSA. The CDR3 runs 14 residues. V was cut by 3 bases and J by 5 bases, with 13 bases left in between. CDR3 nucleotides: TGTGCCAGCAGCTTTCTAGGCAGGCGGGAGACCCAGTACTTC. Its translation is CASSFLGRRETQYF. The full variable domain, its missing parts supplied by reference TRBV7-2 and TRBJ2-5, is GAGVSQSPSNKVTEKGKDVELRCDPISGHTALYWYRQSLGQGLEFLIYFQGNSAPDKSGLPSDRFSAERTGGSVSTLTIQRTQQEDSAVYLCASSFLGRRETQYFGPGTRLLVL.

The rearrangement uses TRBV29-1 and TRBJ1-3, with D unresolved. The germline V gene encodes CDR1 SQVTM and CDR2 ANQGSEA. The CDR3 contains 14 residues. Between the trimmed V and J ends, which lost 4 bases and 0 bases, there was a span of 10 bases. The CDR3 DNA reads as TGCAGCGTTGTCGTTAGGAGCTCTGGAAACACCATATATTTT. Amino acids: CSVVVRSSGNTIYF.

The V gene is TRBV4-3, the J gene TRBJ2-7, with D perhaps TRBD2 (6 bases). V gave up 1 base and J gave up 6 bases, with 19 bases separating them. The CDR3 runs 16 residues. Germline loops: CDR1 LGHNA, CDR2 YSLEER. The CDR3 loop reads CASSQVGGLDDGEQYF. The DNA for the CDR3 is TGCGCCAGCAGCCAAGTCGGGGGACTGGACGACGGCGAGCAGTACTTC.

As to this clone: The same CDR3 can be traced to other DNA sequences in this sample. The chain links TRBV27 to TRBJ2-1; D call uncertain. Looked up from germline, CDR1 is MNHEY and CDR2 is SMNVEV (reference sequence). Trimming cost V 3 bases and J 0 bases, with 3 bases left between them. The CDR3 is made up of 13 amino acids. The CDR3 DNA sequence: TGTGCCAGCAGTTTGAGCTCCTACAATGAGCAGTTCTTC. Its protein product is CASSLSSYNEQFF.

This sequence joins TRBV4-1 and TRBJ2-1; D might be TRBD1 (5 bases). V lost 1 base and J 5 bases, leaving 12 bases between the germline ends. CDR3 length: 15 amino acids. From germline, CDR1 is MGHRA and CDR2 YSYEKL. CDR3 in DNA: TGCGCCAGCAGCCAAGTTTGGGGCCTTAACAATGAGCAGTTCTTC. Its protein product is CASSQVWGLNNEQFF.

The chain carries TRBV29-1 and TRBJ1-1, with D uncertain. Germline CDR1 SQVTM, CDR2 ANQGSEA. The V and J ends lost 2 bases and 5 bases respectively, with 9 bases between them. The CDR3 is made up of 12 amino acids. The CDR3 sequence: CSVESTETEAFF. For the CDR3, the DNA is TGCAGCGTTGAATCGACGGAGACTGAAGCTTTCTTT.

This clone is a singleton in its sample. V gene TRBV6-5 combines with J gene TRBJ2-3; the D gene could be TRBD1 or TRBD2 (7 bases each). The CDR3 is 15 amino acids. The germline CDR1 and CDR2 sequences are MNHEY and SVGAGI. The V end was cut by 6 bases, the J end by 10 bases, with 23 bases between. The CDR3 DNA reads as TGTGCCAGCAGGGGAGGGGCTAGGGTTCAGGGGGCGCAGTATTTT. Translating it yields CASRGGARVQGAQYF.

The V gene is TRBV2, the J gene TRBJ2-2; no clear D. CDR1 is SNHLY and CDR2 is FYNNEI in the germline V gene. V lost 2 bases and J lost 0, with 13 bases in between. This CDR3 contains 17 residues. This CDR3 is CASSERQPQSNTGELFF. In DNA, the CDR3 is TGTGCCAGCAGTGAAAGGCAGCCCCAGTCGAACACCGGGGAGCTGTTTTTT.

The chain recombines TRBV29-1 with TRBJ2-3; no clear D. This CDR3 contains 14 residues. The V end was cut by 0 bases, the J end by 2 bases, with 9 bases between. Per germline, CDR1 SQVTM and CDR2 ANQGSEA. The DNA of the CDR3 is TGCAGCGTTGAAGAGGTCACACTCACAGATACGCAGTATTTT. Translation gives CSVEEVTLTDTQYF.

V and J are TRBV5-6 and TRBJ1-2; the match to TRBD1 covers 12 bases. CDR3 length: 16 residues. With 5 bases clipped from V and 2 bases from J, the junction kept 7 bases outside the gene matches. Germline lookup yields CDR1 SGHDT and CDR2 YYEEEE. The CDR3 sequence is CASRVGQGATNYGYTF. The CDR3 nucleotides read TGTGCCAGCAGAGTGGGACAGGGGGCGACGAACTATGGCTACACCTTC. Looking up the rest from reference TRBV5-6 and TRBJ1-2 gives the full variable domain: DAGVTQSPTHLIKTRGQQVTLRCSPKSGHDTVSWYQQALGQGPQFIFQYYEEEERQRGNFPDRFSGHQFPNYSSELNVNALLLGDSALYLCASRVGQGATNYGYTFGSGTRLTVV.

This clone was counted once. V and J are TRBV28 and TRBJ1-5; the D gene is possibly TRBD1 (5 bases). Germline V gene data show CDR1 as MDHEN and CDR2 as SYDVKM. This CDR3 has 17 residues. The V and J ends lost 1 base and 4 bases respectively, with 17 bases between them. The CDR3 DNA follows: TGTGCCAGCAGTTTATTCTACCGGGACCTTAAGAATCAGCCCCAGCATTTT. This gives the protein CASSLFYRDLKNQPQHF.

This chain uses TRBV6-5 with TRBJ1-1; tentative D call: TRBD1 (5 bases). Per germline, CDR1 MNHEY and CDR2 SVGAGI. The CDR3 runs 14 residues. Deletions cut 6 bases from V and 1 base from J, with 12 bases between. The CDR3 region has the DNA TGTGCCAGCAGGCGAGACAGTGGGAACACTGAAGCTTTCTTT. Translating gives CASRRDSGNTEAFF.